The clone carrying this TCR beta chain came up once. With V trimmed by 7 bases and J by 5 bases, 11 bases remained unmatched. CDR3 length: 14 amino acids. Germline assignment: CDR1 SQVTM and CDR2 ANQGSEA. The data are from a study of cytomegalovirus exposure and HLA in healthy donors. Repertoires were generated with immunoSEQ multiplex PCR, while TCRdb's copy carries only in-frame clones and drops some. Of under 150,000 clones listed, about 91% are singletons. Sequencing was done on a sample of PBMCs. This clonotype originated in a woman aged 18-29 years in good health and CMV-seropositive. The chain employs TRBV29-1 and TRBJ2-5; TRBD2 aligns across 9 bases. CDR3 in DNA: TGCAGCGAGCTTGGTAGCGGGGGACTGGAGACCCAGTACTTC. This gives the protein CSELGSGGLETQYF. The full variable domain, its missing parts supplied by reference TRBV29-1 and TRBJ2-5, is SAVISQKPSRDICQRGTSLTIQCQVDSQVTMMFWYRQQPGQSLTLIATANQGSEATYESGFVIDKFPISRPNLTFSTLTVSNMSPEDSSIYLCSELGSGGLETQYFGPGTRLLVL.